What follows are 2 T cell receptor beta chains derived from one specimen sequenced in a study of radiotherapy plus CTLA-4 blockade in lung cancer. The method was immunoSEQ multiplex PCR; TCRdb's version includes in-frame clones alone and lacks a portion of them. In the table there are about 97,000 clones, around 74% of which are singletons. The sample was peripheral blood, taken from a patient treated with radiotherapy plus ipilimumab. Every receptor here comes from a human donor with non-small cell lung cancer who had a partial response to radiotherapy plus ipilimumab. Some clones in this sample may be carry-over from other donors' samples.

The chain links TRBV19 to TRBJ1-5; D gene uncertain. The CDR3 extends over 15 amino acids. Germline V lookup: CDR1 LNHDA, CDR2 SQIVND (reference sequence). Trimming left V 4 bases short and J 2 bases short, with 12 bases between. This chain's CDR3 is CASSSLAWGNQPQHF. DNA of the CDR3: TGTGCCAGTAGTAGCTTAGCGTGGGGCAATCAGCCCCAGCATTTT.

This CDR3 is CASSLLGYEQYF. CDR3 in DNA: TGTGCCAGCAGCTTACTAGGTTACGAGCAGTACTTC. The J gene is TRBJ2-7, the V gene TRBV7-9, with D unresolved. This CDR3 comprises 12 residues. The germline V gene has CDR1 SEHNR and CDR2 FQNEAQ (reference sequence). With 2 bases removed from V and 4 bases from J, the gap between germline ends came to 6 bases.